This passage covers 31 T cell receptor beta chains from one sample sequenced in a study of cytomegalovirus exposure and HLA in healthy donors. In the PCR, 60 Vbeta and 13 Jbeta primers were used. Assay used: immunoSEQ multiplex PCR; TCRdb lists only in-frame clones, some missing. Of some 150,000 clones in the sample, roughly 80% were seen once. Sample: PBMCs. These receptors originate from a woman under 30 in good health and CMV-seronegative.

The V call is TRBV28, the J call TRBJ1-3; possibly TRBD1 for D (6 bases). V shed 6 bases and J shed 4 bases, with 13 bases lying between them. The CDR3 loop spans 14 amino acids. Germline values: CDR1 MDHEN, CDR2 SYDVKM. The CDR3 DNA follows: TGTGCCAGCAGCCCGGGACAAGGAGGAAACACCATATATTTT. Its translation: CASSPGQGGNTIYF.

Remarks on this clone: Germline is not matched at one junction end, which may reflect a read error. The chain links TRBV7-2 to TRBJ2-1, with TRBD2 matching 11 bases. This CDR3 spans 18 amino acids. In germline, CDR1 is SGHTA, CDR2 FQGNSA. The CDR3 protein is CASSIAGGGPSSYNEQFF. The CDR3, as DNA: TGTGCCAGCAGCATAGCGGGAGGGGGACCGAGCTCCTACAATGAGCAGTTCTTC.

The chain recombines TRBV2 with TRBJ2-7; 9 nucleotides match TRBD2. Germline CDR1 SNHLY, CDR2 FYNNEI. The junction had 21 bases not matched to a gene; V was cut back by 4 bases and J by 2 bases. This CDR3 contains 20 residues. The CDR3 loop reads CASSGRVSREGLGRTYEQYF. The CDR3 bases are TGTGCCAGCAGTGGGAGAGTATCGCGGGAGGGTTTAGGTCGGACCTACGAGCAGTACTTC. Complete variable domain (other parts from reference TRBV2 and TRBJ2-7): EPEVTQTPSHQVTQMGQEVILRCVPISNHLYFYWYRQILGQKVEFLVSFYNNEISEKSEIFDDQFSVERPDGSNFTLKIRSTKLEDSAMYFCASSGRVSREGLGRTYEQYFGPGTRLTVT.

The chain has TRBV6-5 and TRBJ2-2; a weak D match, TRBD1 (6 bases). Germline V lookup: CDR1 MNHEY, CDR2 SVGAGI. The V gene lost 4 bases and the J gene lost 2 bases, with 11 bases spanning the gap. CDR3 length: 15 residues. CDR3 sequence: CASSLMDRNTGELFF. CDR3 nucleotides: TGTGCCAGCAGTTTGATGGACAGAAACACCGGGGAGCTGTTTTTT.

The J gene is TRBJ2-1, the V gene TRBV11-2; unclear D gene. CDR3 size: 13 residues. V lost 5 bases, J lost 4 bases, and 9 bases lay in between. Germline CDR1 and CDR2: SGHAT and FQNNGV. As DNA, the CDR3 is TGTGCCAGCAGCCCTGGCGGATACAATGAGCAGTTCTTC. This gives the protein CASSPGGYNEQFF.

The V gene is TRBV6-5, the J gene TRBJ2-1; 7 nucleotides match TRBD2. Unmatched junction bases numbered 4, after V lost 2 bases and J lost 3 bases. The CDR3 runs 15 residues. Germline V gene lookup returns CDR1 MNHEY and CDR2 SVGAGI. DNA for the CDR3: TGTGCCAGCAGTTACGCAGGACTAGTCTACAATGAGCAGTTCTTC. As protein: CASSYAGLVYNEQFF.

The sample holds one count of this clone. The chain links TRBV5-1 to TRBJ2-5; D is uncertain. The CDR3 runs 16 residues. The V and J ends lost 4 bases and 5 bases respectively, with 21 bases between them. CDR1 is SGHRS, CDR2 YFSETQ, per germline. CDR3 nucleotide sequence: TGCGCCAGCAGCCCACCCAGTCCCTTAAAGGAGGAGACCCAGTACTTC. Encoded protein: CASSPPSPLKEETQYF. The variable domain in full, completed from reference TRBV5-1 and TRBJ2-5, reads KAGVTQTPRYLIKTRGQQVTLSCSPISGHRSVSWYQQTPGQGLQFLFEYFSETQRNKGNFPGRFSGRQFSNSRSEMNVSTLELGDSALYLCASSPPSPLKEETQYFGPGTRLLVL.

The chain carries TRBV7-6 and TRBJ1-1, with TRBD1 matching 7 bases. CDR3 length equals 13 residues. V lost 4 bases to trimming and J lost 3 bases; unmatched junction nucleotides: 2. The germline V gene encodes CDR1 SGHVS and CDR2 FNYEAQ. CDR3 loop: CASSYRGDTEAFF. In DNA, the CDR3 is TGTGCCAGCAGCTACAGGGGCGACACTGAAGCTTTCTTT.

This sequence joins TRBV9 and TRBJ2-1; TRBD2 matches 10 bases. The CDR3 covers 15 residues. The V gene's germline CDR1 is SGDLS and CDR2 YYNGEE. V shed 1 base, J shed 7 bases, and the junction held 5 bases outside the gene matches. This CDR3 is CASSVTSGISNEQFF. CDR3 coding DNA: TGTGCCAGCAGCGTAACTAGCGGGATTTCGAATGAGCAGTTCTTC.

The chain couples TRBV9 to TRBJ1-6; 7 nucleotides match TRBD1. This CDR3 is 16 amino acids long. Germline CDR1 and CDR2: SGDLS and YYNGEE. Trimming took 1 base from V and 7 from J; bases not matched to a gene: 8. The CDR3 is CASSVNRDSANSPLHF. CDR3 nucleotide sequence: TGTGCCAGCAGCGTAAACCGGGACAGCGCAAATTCACCCCTCCACTTT. Full variable domain (outside the CDR3, taken from reference TRBV9 and TRBJ1-6): DSGVTQTPKHLITATGQRVTLRCSPRSGDLSVYWYQQSLDQGLQFLIQYYNGEERAKGNILERFSAQQFPDLHSELNLSSLELGDSALYFCASSVNRDSANSPLHFGNGTRLTVT.

V usage is TRBV28 and J usage is TRBJ2-7, with D perhaps matching TRBD2 (6 bases). CDR1 and CDR2 from the germline V gene are MDHEN and SYDVKM. Trimming stripped 5 bases from V and 2 bases from J, with 10 bases between. The CDR3 has 13 amino acids. DNA for the CDR3: TGTGCCAGCAGTACTACTAGCACCTACGAGCAGTACTTC. Protein product: CASSTTSTYEQYF.

This chain joins TRBV29-1 and TRBJ2-5; D is perhaps TRBD2 (5 bases). Judging by the DNA end, TRBJ2-7 fits better; the J call may be wrong. The CDR3 is made up of 16 amino acids. Germline-derived CDR1 and CDR2 are SQVTM and ANQGSEA. Here the CDR3 DNA reads TGCAGCACGCCTACTAGACCCACACGCAGCTCCTACGAGCAGTACTTC. As protein: CSTPTRPTRSSYEQYF.

The V call is TRBV7-2, the J call TRBJ2-2; D ambiguous. This CDR3 has 14 residues. Germline V gene data show CDR1 as SGHTA and CDR2 as FQGNSA. The V end lost 0 bases, the J end lost 7 bases, and 9 bases lay between the germline ends. As DNA, the CDR3 is TGTGCCAGCAGCTTAGCCGTCGGTAACGGGGAGCTGTTTTTT. It encodes CASSLAVGNGELFF. The full variable domain, rest sourced from reference TRBV7-2 and TRBJ2-2, is GAGVSQSPSNKVTEKGKDVELRCDPISGHTALYWYRQSLGQGLEFLIYFQGNSAPDKSGLPSDRFSAERTGGSVSTLTIQRTQQEDSAVYLCASSLAVGNGELFFGEGSRLTVL.

The chain combines TRBV2 with TRBJ2-7, with a tentative D call TRBD2 (5 bases). The CDR3 runs to 14 residues. Germline V lookup: CDR1 SNHLY, CDR2 FYNNEI. V was shortened by 3 bases and J by 5 bases, with 14 bases between the two germline ends. The CDR3 region is CASSELRGLDEQYF. Here the CDR3 DNA reads TGTGCCAGCAGTGAGCTTCGTGGACTGGACGAGCAGTACTTC.

The J gene is TRBJ2-7, the V gene TRBV19; 9 bases match TRBD2. Trimming removed 3 bases from V and 1 base from J; junction bases left unmatched: 4. This CDR3 region has 15 residues. The germline V gene encodes CDR1 LNHDA and CDR2 SQIVND (reference sequence). CDR3 nucleotide sequence: TGTGCCAGTAGTATTGTGACTAGCGGATCCTACGAGCAGTACTTC. It translates to CASSIVTSGSYEQYF.

This chain uses TRBV5-1 with TRBJ2-7; TRBD1 might be the D (5 bases). The CDR3 consists of 13 residues. The V gene's germline CDR1 is SGHRS and CDR2 YFSETQ. Trimming left V 0 bases short and J 4 bases short, with 8 bases between. CDR3 in amino acids: CASSLDTGYEQYF. CDR3 sequence (DNA): TGCGCCAGCAGCTTGGATACAGGTTACGAGCAGTACTTC. The full variable domain, completed using reference TRBV5-1 and TRBJ2-7, is KAGVTQTPRYLIKTRGQQVTLSCSPISGHRSVSWYQQTPGQGLQFLFEYFSETQRNKGNFPGRFSGRQFSNSRSEMNVSTLELGDSALYLCASSLDTGYEQYFGPGTRLTVT.

This rearrangement joins TRBV7-8 to TRBJ2-3; D perhaps matches TRBD2 (5 bases). This CDR3 is built from 18 residues. Germline lookup yields CDR1 SGHVS and CDR2 FQNEAQ. V dropped 2 bases and J dropped 5 bases, with 23 bases sitting between them. CDR3 in amino acids: CASSLTRTRGTKGDTQYF. DNA for the CDR3: TGTGCCAGCAGCTTAACCCGAACTAGAGGAACCAAGGGAGATACGCAGTATTTT.

This clone was counted only a few times. The rearrangement joins TRBV6-4 to TRBJ2-3, with a possible D match to TRBD2 (6 bases). V lost 0 bases, J lost 1 base, and 11 bases lay in between. This CDR3 contains 16 residues. Looked up from germline, CDR1 is MRHNA and CDR2 is SNTAGT. CDR3 amino acids: CASSDSVERGTDTQYF. Written as DNA, the CDR3 is TGTGCCAGCAGTGACTCGGTGGAGCGGGGCACAGATACGCAGTATTTT.

CDR3 bases: TGTGCCGCGGGGCGGGGGACAGGAGTCAAAAAGGGGTACGAGCAGTACTTC. Its protein product is CAAGRGTGVKKGYEQYF. The genes are TRBV10-3 and TRBJ2-7, with D possibly being TRBD1 (8 bases). Trimming cost V 11 bases and J 4 bases, with 30 bases left between them. Germline V gene sequence: CDR1 ENHRY, CDR2 SYGVKD. The length of the CDR3 is 17 residues.

The V call is TRBV7-8, the J call TRBJ2-3; TRBD2 agrees at 12 bases. CDR3 length equals 17 residues. With 0 bases clipped from V and 2 bases from J, the junction kept 3 bases outside the gene matches. In germline, CDR1 is SGHVS, CDR2 FQNEAQ. CDR3 residues: CASSLALAGGITDTQYF. The CDR3, as DNA: TGTGCCAGCAGCTTAGCACTAGCGGGAGGAATCACAGATACGCAGTATTTT.

The V and J genes are TRBV7-8 and TRBJ1-5; D is ambiguous. Germline V lookup: CDR1 SGHVS, CDR2 FQNEAQ. Deletions cut 1 base from V and 7 bases from J, with 8 bases between. This CDR3 is 13 amino acids long. For the CDR3, the DNA is TGTGCCAGCAGCTTAGGCGGAAAACAGCCCCAGCATTTT. Translation: CASSLGGKQPQHF.

The CDR3 region is CASSAALAGGPGGELFF. The CDR3 nucleotides read TGTGCCAGCAGCGCGGCCCTAGCGGGAGGGCCGGGCGGGGAGCTGTTTTTT. J is TRBJ2-2 and V is TRBV9; 12 bases match TRBD2. The CDR3 loop spans 17 amino acids. Germline trimming cut 3 bases from V and 7 bases from J; bases unmatched to any gene: 10. Germline values: CDR1 SGDLS, CDR2 YYNGEE.

The chain carries TRBV27 and TRBJ2-1; TRBD2 matches at 12 bases. Germline V lookup: CDR1 MNHEY, CDR2 SMNVEV (reference sequence). Losses at the gene ends were 4 bases for V and 7 bases for J; bases not matched to a gene: 5. This CDR3 spans 15 amino acids. The CDR3 coding sequence is TGTGCCAGCAGTTCGGGACTAGCGGGTGAAAATGAGCAGTTCTTC. It is translated as CASSSGLAGENEQFF.

This clone was seen a few times. This chain joins TRBV19 and TRBJ2-2; D perhaps matches TRBD2 (5 bases). The CDR3 length is 15 residues. CDR1 and CDR2 (germline): LNHDA, SQIVND (reference sequence). V lost 4 bases, J lost 1 base, and 10 bases lay in between. CDR3 loop: CASSKSGENTGELFF. In nucleotides, the CDR3 is TGTGCCAGTAGTAAATCCGGGGAGAACACCGGGGAGCTGTTTTTT.

This sequence joins TRBV27 and TRBJ2-7; D might be TRBD1 (5 bases). The CDR3 spans 16 residues. Germline loops: CDR1 MNHEY, CDR2 SMNVEV (reference sequence). The ends were cut back, 0 bases at V and 6 bases at J, with 18 bases in the middle. The CDR3 loop reads CASSLSIWSGQGEQYF. The CDR3 DNA follows: TGTGCCAGCAGTTTATCGATCTGGTCCGGCCAGGGCGAGCAGTACTTC.

The chain couples TRBV12-5 to TRBJ1-4; 8 positions match TRBD1. The germline V gene encodes CDR1 LGHNT and CDR2 FRNRAP. The CDR3 has 16 amino acids. V shed 4 bases, J shed 8 bases, and the junction held 12 bases outside the gene matches. The CDR3 protein is CASGSGGTGHDEKLFF. The CDR3 bases are TGTGCTAGTGGTTCCGGAGGGACAGGTCACGACGAAAAACTGTTTTTT.

This rearrangement joins TRBV4-3 to TRBJ2-1; D unclear. Trimming pared 1 base from V and 6 bases from J, leaving 10 bases between. The CDR3 is 14 residues long. CDR1 is LGHNA and CDR2 is YSLEER in the germline V gene. The CDR3 loop is CASSQGSWSNEQFF. In nucleotides, the CDR3 is TGCGCCAGCAGCCAAGGGAGTTGGAGCAATGAGCAGTTCTTC.

J is TRBJ2-5 and V is TRBV5-8; D not resolved. V was cut by 0 bases and J by 5 bases, with 14 bases left in between. CDR1 SGHTS and CDR2 YDEGEE come from the germline V gene. CDR3 size: 15 residues. The CDR3 coding sequence is TGTGCCAGCAGCTTGGGGGCACGGCGCTTGGAGACCCAGTACTTC. It yields the protein CASSLGARRLETQYF.

The V and J genes are TRBV15 and TRBJ1-5; TRBD1 might be the D (5 bases). The CDR3 is made up of 15 amino acids. Trimming removed 3 bases from V and 1 base from J, with 10 bases in between. Germline V CDR1 and CDR2: LNHNV, YYDKDF (reference sequence). The CDR3, as DNA: TGTGCCACCAGCAGGGGGCGAGAGAGCAATCAGCCCCAGCATTTT. Amino acids: CATSRGRESNQPQHF. Complete variable domain (other parts from reference TRBV15 and TRBJ1-5): DAMVIQNPRYQVTQFGKPVTLSCSQTLNHNVMYWYQQKSSQAPKLLFHYYDKDFNNEADTPDNFQSRRPNTSFCFLDIRSPGLGDTAMYLCATSRGRESNQPQHFGDGTRLSIL.

J is TRBJ1-2 and V is TRBV27; 8 nucleotides align to TRBD1. The junction had 7 bases not matched to a gene; V was cut back by 4 bases and J by 0 bases. Germline CDR1 reads MNHEY; CDR2 reads SMNVEV (reference sequence). This CDR3 is built from 16 residues. The CDR3 DNA reads TGTGCCAGCAGTTCCTACGGACAGGGAGCTAACTATGGCTACACCTTC. Translated, it gives CASSSYGQGANYGYTF.

The rearrangement uses TRBV27 and TRBJ2-7, with a tentative D call TRBD1 (5 bases). The V end lost 1 base, the J end lost 5 bases, and 12 bases lay between the germline ends. CDR1 and CDR2 (germline): MNHEY, SMNVEV (reference sequence). The CDR3 spans 14 residues. In nucleotides, the CDR3 is TGTGCCAGCAGTTTATTGGGGCGGATCAACGAGCAGTACTTC. Its protein is CASSLLGRINEQYF.